One sample yielded the 9 T cell receptor beta chains listed below, sequenced in a study of blood T cell repertoires in COVID-19 (dated by TCRdb to 2018 to 2020). Libraries were constructed by the immunoSEQ multiplex PCR assay. TCRdb retrieved this table from immuneACCESS and kept in-frame rearrangements only. Not all clones are present; in checked studies, unresolved V genes account for under half, and no reason is known for the remainder. The sample table lists under 300,000 clones, over 75% of them with a count of one. Approximately 2.1% of the sample lies in the top ten. The sample consisted of peripheral blood. Receptors originate from a woman between 35 and 50 years old who had recovered from COVID-19.

The rearrangement uses TRBV6-1 and TRBJ2-3; TRBD1 agrees at 10 bases. V shed 3 bases, J shed 4 bases, and the junction held 10 bases outside the gene matches. Germline V gives CDR1 MNHNS, CDR2 SASEGT. The CDR3 consists of 17 residues. The CDR3 is CASSETGGGRGADTQYF. In nucleotides, the CDR3 is TGTGCCAGCAGTGAGACAGGGGGCGGCCGAGGGGCAGATACGCAGTATTTT.

This rearrangement joins TRBV7-9 to TRBJ2-1, with TRBD2 identical over 14 bases. From germline, CDR1 is SEHNR and CDR2 FQNEAQ (reference sequence). The V segment lost 5 bases and the J segment 8 bases; nucleotides outside the gene matches: 5. The CDR3 covers 15 residues. CDR3 protein: CASSLGLAGVHEQFF. CDR3 DNA sequence: TGTGCCAGCAGCCTGGGACTAGCGGGAGTGCATGAGCAGTTCTTC.

The chain combines TRBV19 with TRBJ2-7; 9 nucleotides match TRBD1. The CDR3 totals 14 residues. Germline V gene sequence: CDR1 LNHDA, CDR2 SQIVND (reference sequence). The V segment lost 6 bases and the J segment 3 bases; nucleotides outside the gene matches: 6. CDR3 DNA: TGTGCCAGTAGGAACACAGGGGGCCTCTACGAGCAGTACTTC. Its translation is CASRNTGGLYEQYF.

V is TRBV6-5 and J is TRBJ2-2, with 7 positions matching TRBD1. CDR3 size: 13 residues. With 6 bases clipped from V and 5 bases from J, the junction kept 3 bases outside the gene matches. The germline V gene encodes CDR1 MNHEY and CDR2 SVGAGI. Written as DNA, the CDR3 is TGTGCCAGCAGAAGGGGGCAAACCGGGGAGCTGTTTTTT. It is translated as CASRRGQTGELFF.

V usage is TRBV25-1 and J usage is TRBJ1-6, with a possible D match to TRBD1 (5 bases). The V gene's germline CDR1 is MGHDK and CDR2 SYGVNS. The CDR3 has 15 amino acids. The germline V and J ends were trimmed by 2 bases and 7 bases, with 12 bases remaining between them. CDR3 in DNA: TGTGCCAGCAGTGAACCCCGGGGGAGGAATTCACCCCTCCACTTT. Translating gives CASSEPRGRNSPLHF.

V is TRBV29-1 and J is TRBJ2-3; TRBD2 agrees at 10 bases. CDR1 SQVTM and CDR2 ANQGSEA come from the germline V gene. V trimming: 3 bases; J trimming: 6 bases; junction bases outside the gene matches: 12. The CDR3 length is 16 residues. CDR3 sequence: CSVDHFASGSIDTQYF. CDR3 DNA: TGCAGCGTTGACCATTTCGCTAGCGGGAGTATCGATACGCAGTATTTT.

The chain has TRBV4-2 and TRBJ2-1; 11 positions agree with TRBD2. J gave up 6 bases and V 0 bases, and 7 bases lay outside the gene matches. Per the germline V gene, CDR1 is LGHNA and CDR2 is YNFKEQ. This CDR3 has 17 residues. This CDR3 is CASSQDSILAGVNEQFF. In DNA form, the CDR3 reads TGTGCCAGCAGCCAAGATTCCATACTAGCGGGAGTCAATGAGCAGTTCTTC.

This chain joins TRBV2 and TRBJ2-1; 10 bases agree with TRBD2. Germline-derived CDR1 and CDR2 are SNHLY and FYNNEI. CDR3 length equals 15 residues. Losses at the gene ends were 7 bases for V and 7 bases for J; bases not matched to a gene: 10. As DNA, the CDR3 is TGTGCCAGCAACAAACTAGCGGGAAAATCAAATGAGCAGTTCTTC. This encodes CASNKLAGKSNEQFF. The variable domain in full, completed from reference TRBV2 and TRBJ2-1, reads EPEVTQTPSHQVTQMGQEVILRCVPISNHLYFYWYRQILGQKVEFLVSFYNNEISEKSEIFDDQFSVERPDGSNFTLKIRSTKLEDSAMYFCASNKLAGKSNEQFFGPGTRLTVL.

This rearrangement joins TRBV15 to TRBJ1-5; no definite D call. Per the germline V gene, CDR1 is LNHNV and CDR2 is YYDKDF (reference sequence). Trimming stripped 1 base from V and 6 bases from J, with 4 bases between. The CDR3 loop spans 12 amino acids. CDR3 nucleotide sequence: TGTGCCACCAGCAGAGTTAGTCAGCCCCAGCATTTT. Its protein is CATSRVSQPQHF.